These 23 T cell receptor beta chains were all obtained from the same sample, sequenced in a study of blood T cell repertoires in COVID-19. The repertoire was sequenced with immunoSEQ multiplex PCR; TCRdb's copy has only in-frame clones and lacks some. The sample records a few hundred thousand clones, roughly 88% being singletons. The source material was PBMCs or T cells enriched from blood (not recorded which). The receptors derive from a man younger than 40 who had recovered from COVID-19.

The chain has TRBV24-1 and TRBJ1-1; 7 bases match TRBD1. Germline V gene data show CDR1 as KGHDR and CDR2 as SFDVKD. J was trimmed by 1 base and V by 3 bases; bases with no gene match: 4. This CDR3 is built from 15 residues. The CDR3 DNA follows: TGTGCCACCAGTGATCCCCGGACAGGGAACACTGAAGCTTTCTTT. It codes for CATSDPRTGNTEAFF.

The chain carries TRBV13 and TRBJ1-1; 8 nucleotides line up with TRBD1. CDR1 and CDR2 from the germline V gene are PRHDT and FYEKMQ (reference sequence). The CDR3 totals 14 residues. The ends lost 5 bases at V and 5 bases at J; junction bases unmatched: 7. CDR3 amino acids: CASSINRGGTEAFF. CDR3 in DNA: TGTGCCAGCAGCATTAACAGGGGGGGAACTGAAGCTTTCTTT.

This chain joins TRBV21-1 and TRBJ2-7; the table names TRBD2, a call not compared with the DNA. TRBV21-1 is a pseudogene. The CDR3 is 14 amino acids. CDR3: CASRYGGTRYEQYF. Written as DNA, the CDR3 is TGTGCCAGCCGCTACGGGGGGACCCGCTACGAGCAGTACTTC.

The V and J genes are TRBV2 and TRBJ2-1, with D hard to call. CDR1 is SNHLY and CDR2 is FYNNEI in the germline V gene. The CDR3 extends over 12 amino acids. V dropped 4 bases and J dropped 5 bases, with 6 bases sitting between them. In DNA form, the CDR3 reads TGTGCCAGCAGTGCCCTTAACAATGAGCAGTTCTTC. Its translation: CASSALNNEQFF.

The V call is TRBV6-1, the J call TRBJ1-6; 7 bases map to TRBD1. The CDR3 runs to 15 residues. V lost 2 bases and J lost 4; bases outside the gene matches: 2. The V gene's germline CDR1 is MNHNS and CDR2 SASEGT. The CDR3 reads CASSEPGQYNSPLHF. The CDR3 coding sequence is TGTGCCAGCAGTGAACCGGGACAGTATAATTCACCCCTCCACTTT.

This chain joins TRBV15 and TRBJ1-6, with D possibly matching TRBD1 (6 bases). This CDR3 contains 15 residues. The V gene lost 3 bases and the J gene lost 9 bases, with 15 bases spanning the gap. Looked up from germline, CDR1 is LNHNV and CDR2 is YYDKDF (reference sequence). The CDR3 DNA follows: TGTGCCACCAGCAGGGATACAGGGAATCTTTCACCCCTCCACTTT. This sequence encodes CATSRDTGNLSPLHF.

The chain combines TRBV30 with TRBJ2-1, with D maybe TRBD1 (6 bases). CDR1 and CDR2 from the germline V gene are GTSNPN and SVGIG (reference sequence). The CDR3 loop spans 11 amino acids. The germline V and J ends were trimmed by 7 bases and 9 bases, with 13 bases remaining between them. The CDR3 loop reads CALAQGFEQFF. The CDR3 bases are TGTGCCTTGGCACAGGGTTTTGAGCAGTTCTTC.

The chain has TRBV2 and TRBJ1-3; 7 bases map to TRBD1. J was trimmed by 2 bases and V by 6 bases; bases with no gene match: 10. The CDR3 runs to 16 residues. Germline V gives CDR1 SNHLY, CDR2 FYNNEI. The CDR3 DNA is TGTGCCAGCAGGGACGGACAGGCCGGGACTGGAAACACCATATATTTT. Amino acids: CASRDGQAGTGNTIYF.

The rearrangement links TRBV5-8 to TRBJ2-3; 9 positions match TRBD2. V shed 7 bases and J 3 bases; nucleotides not matched to a gene: 6. The CDR3 has 14 amino acids. In germline, CDR1 is SGHTS, CDR2 YDEGEE. The CDR3 here is CASPRGGPTDTQYF. The CDR3 DNA is TGTGCCAGCCCGCGGGGGGGCCCGACAGATACGCAGTATTTT.

The chain links TRBV3-1 (or the pseudogene TRBV3-2) to TRBJ1-1, with TRBD1 matching over 7 bases. Losses at the gene ends were 1 base for V and 8 bases for J; bases not matched to a gene: 7. The CDR3 has 14 amino acids. Germline V lookup: CDR1 LGHDT, CDR2 YNNKEL (reference sequence). The CDR3 spells CASSQGVGGSEAFF. CDR3 DNA: TGTGCCAGCAGCCAAGGGGTAGGGGGCTCAGAAGCTTTCTTT.

The CDR3 sequence: CASRSLPGSGNTIYF. The CDR3 nucleotides are TGTGCCAGCAGGAGCCTCCCCGGCTCTGGAAACACCATATATTTT. The genes are TRBV6-5 and TRBJ1-3, with no clear D. The germline V gene encodes CDR1 MNHEY and CDR2 SVGAGI. Trimming removed 6 bases from V and 0 bases from J, with 12 bases in between. The CDR3 extends over 15 amino acids.

The V call is TRBV9, the J call TRBJ2-3; no firm D call. Germline CDR1 and CDR2: SGDLS and YYNGEE. This CDR3 is built from 15 residues. Trimming left V 2 bases short and J 6 bases short, with 16 bases between. CDR3 loop: CASSVASTPGDTQYF. CDR3 sequence (DNA): TGTGCCAGCAGCGTTGCGTCCACCCCCGGGGATACGCAGTATTTT.

The table lists this clone with a few counts. As DNA, the CDR3 is TGTGCCAGCAGCCCCAATGGCAATCAGCCCCAGCATTTT. It specifies CASSPNGNQPQHF. The V and J genes are TRBV7-6 and TRBJ1-5; D is uncertain. This CDR3 is 13 amino acids long. V lost 5 bases and J lost 2, with 7 bases in between. The germline gives CDR1 SGHVS, CDR2 FNYEAQ. Complete variable domain (other parts from reference TRBV7-6 and TRBJ1-5): GAGVSQSPRYKVTKRGQDVALRCDPISGHVSLYWYRQALGQGPEFLTYFNYEAQQDKSGLPNDRFSAERPEGSISTLTIQRTEQRDSAMYRCASSPNGNQPQHFGDGTRLSIL.

This clone was seen once. The sample has other DNA sequences that encode this CDR3 too. The gene calls are TRBV30 and TRBJ1-6; D uncertain. Germline V gene data show CDR1 as GTSNPN and CDR2 as SVGIG (reference sequence). Trimming removed 0 bases from V and 7 bases from J, with 7 bases in between. There are 13 residues in the CDR3. CDR3 nucleotides: TGTGCCTGGAGTGTTCTGCGGAATTCACCCCTCCACTTT. It specifies CAWSVLRNSPLHF. Full variable domain (outside the CDR3, taken from reference TRBV30 and TRBJ1-6): SQTIHQWPATLVQPVGSPLSLECTVEGTSNPNLYWYRQAAGRGLQLLFYSVGIGQISSEVPQNLSASRPQDRQFILSSKKLLLSDSGFYLCAWSVLRNSPLHFGNGTRLTVT.

V is TRBV4-3 and J is TRBJ1-2; 7 nucleotides agree with TRBD1. The V gene end was trimmed by 4 bases and the J gene end by 4 bases; junction bases not matched to a gene: 9. CDR3 size: 15 residues. Germline CDR1 is LGHNA and CDR2 is YSLEER. Written as DNA, the CDR3 is TGCGCCAGCAGCCCCGCATATCGGGACAGCTATGGCTACACCTTC. Its translation: CASSPAYRDSYGYTF.

The chain joins TRBV19 to TRBJ2-1, with TRBD2 identical over 8 bases. The CDR3 runs 14 residues. Per germline, CDR1 LNHDA and CDR2 SQIVND (reference sequence). The V segment lost 4 bases and the J segment 2 bases; nucleotides outside the gene matches: 1. The CDR3 nucleotides read TGTGCCAGTAGTACGGGGGGGACCTACAATGAGCAGTTCTTC. As protein: CASSTGGTYNEQFF.

The sample holds one count of this clone. The genes are TRBV7-9 and TRBJ1-4, with a possible D match to TRBD1 (6 bases). Trimming stripped 3 bases from V and 5 bases from J, with 10 bases between. The length of the CDR3 is 14 residues. From germline, CDR1 is SEHNR and CDR2 FQNEAQ (reference sequence). CDR3 in amino acids: CASSFKTGNEKLFF. DNA for the CDR3: TGTGCCAGCAGCTTTAAGACAGGAAATGAAAAACTGTTTTTT.

This clone was observed a handful of times. The chain couples TRBV5-4 to TRBJ1-1; the D gene is possibly TRBD1 (5 bases). This CDR3 contains 15 residues. Germline CDR1 SGHNT, CDR2 YYREEE (reference sequence). Trimming removed 0 bases from V and 7 bases from J, with 16 bases in between. CDR3 coding DNA: TGTGCCAGCAGCTTGGCCGCCGACAGACCCAGTGAAGCTTTCTTT. Protein product: CASSLAADRPSEAFF.

The chain links TRBV19 to TRBJ1-5, with D unclear. V lost 8 bases to trimming and J lost 7 bases, with 15 bases between them. CDR3 length: 13 amino acids. Germline CDR1 reads LNHDA; CDR2 reads SQIVND (reference sequence). CDR3 DNA sequence: TGTGCCAGTGAGAGGGTTTTAGGACAGCCCCAGCATTTT. It codes for CASERVLGQPQHF.

Details on this clone: Relative to the germline gene, one junction end is altered; a read error may explain this. The chain joins TRBV10-2 to TRBJ2-7; D remains ambiguous. Per germline, CDR1 WSHSY and CDR2 SAAADI. This CDR3 has 12 amino acids. CDR3 bases: TGCGCCAGCAGGGAGTCCCTCTACGAGCAGTACTTC. It codes for CASRESLYEQYF.

The genes are TRBV10-3 and TRBJ2-3; possibly TRBD1 for D (6 bases). This CDR3 is built from 15 residues. The germline V gene has CDR1 ENHRY and CDR2 SYGVKD. Trimming took off 2 bases at V and 5 bases at J, with 14 bases between the two ends. The CDR3 reads CAISERSGVGDTQYF. For the CDR3, the DNA is TGTGCCATCAGTGAGCGGTCAGGGGTTGGAGATACGCAGTATTTT.

The rearrangement uses TRBV4-2 and TRBJ1-3; TRBD1 is a possible D gene (5 bases). V lost 1 base to trimming and J lost 0 bases, with 10 bases between them. Per the germline V gene, CDR1 is LGHNA and CDR2 is YNFKEQ. This CDR3 spans 16 amino acids. CDR3 amino acids: CASSQGQRISGNTIYF. In nucleotides, the CDR3 is TGTGCCAGCAGCCAAGGACAGAGGATCTCTGGAAACACCATATATTTT.

The rearrangement links TRBV30 to TRBJ2-3, with D perhaps TRBD1 (5 bases). Germline V gene sequence: CDR1 GTSNPN, CDR2 SVGIG (reference sequence). This CDR3 contains 14 residues. Trimming pared 0 bases from V and 6 bases from J, leaving 13 bases between. CDR3 coding DNA: TGTGCCTGGAGTGTAACCCAACCAGGGGATACGCAGTATTTT. Its translation is CAWSVTQPGDTQYF.